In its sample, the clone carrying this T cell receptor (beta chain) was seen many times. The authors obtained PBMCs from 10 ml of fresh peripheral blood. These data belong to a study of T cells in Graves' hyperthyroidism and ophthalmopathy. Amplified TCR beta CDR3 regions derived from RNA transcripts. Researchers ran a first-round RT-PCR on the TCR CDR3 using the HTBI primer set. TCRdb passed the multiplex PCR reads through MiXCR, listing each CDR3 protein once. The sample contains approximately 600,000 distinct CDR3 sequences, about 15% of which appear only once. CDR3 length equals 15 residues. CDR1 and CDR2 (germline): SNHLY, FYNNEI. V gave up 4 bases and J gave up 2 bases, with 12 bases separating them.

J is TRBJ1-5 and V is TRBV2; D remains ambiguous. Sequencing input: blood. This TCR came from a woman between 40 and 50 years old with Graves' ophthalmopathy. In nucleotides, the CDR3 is TGTGCCAGCAGTGCAAGGGCGCTGGGCAATCAGCCCCAGCATTTT. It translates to CASSARALGNQPQHF.